This T cell receptor beta chain is drawn from a study of response to subunit inactivated influenza vaccine. Study-level results: The authors suggested that few new T cells are recruited per seasonal influenza vaccination.

On this clonotype itself: Its specificity is not known.

The V gene's germline CDR1 is MDHEN and CDR2 SYDVKM. The CDR3 is 13 amino acids. Between the trimmed V and J ends, which lost 1 base and 3 bases, there was a span of 6 bases. MiXCR was run by TCRdb on the RT-PCR reads, yielding one entry per CDR3 protein. The repertoire holds about 170,000 distinct CDR3 sequences, roughly 10% seen once, with approximately 35% in the top ten. This TCR was recovered from a man aged 50 to 69 who received an inactivated influenza vaccine. The sample was CD8+ T cells sorted from PBMCs, taken 23 months after vaccination. The rearrangement uses TRBV28 and TRBJ2-5; a weak D match, TRBD1 (5 bases). CDR3 DNA: TGTGCCAGCAGTTTATACAGGAAAGAGACCCAGTACTTC. Protein product: CASSLYRKETQYF.